One T cell receptor beta chain is described in this entry. The data are from a study of blood T cells in healthy people across ages. For the second PCR, which ran for roughly 7 to 11 cycles, a sample-barcoded 5' primer and a J-beta primer mix were used. TCRdb redid the calling of the 5' RACE reads with MiXCR, one entry per CDR3 protein. The sample lists about 1,400,000 distinct CDR3 sequences, approximately 59% occurring once. This CDR3 comprises 14 residues. Germline values: CDR1 DFQATT, CDR2 SNEGSKA (reference sequence). The germline V and J ends were trimmed by 1 base and 0 bases, with 10 bases remaining between them.

The V and J genes are TRBV20-1 and TRBJ2-7; no reliable D call. This clonotype was obtained from a man younger than 35 in good health. The sample taken for sequencing was blood. The CDR3 bases are TGCAGTGCTAGAGGGACCACAACCTCCTACGAGCAGTACTTC. Translation gives CSARGTTTSYEQYF.